This T cell receptor (beta chain) was sequenced for a study of PD-1 blockade in mismatch repair-deficient tumors. Clones were read by immunoSEQ multiplex PCR, and TCRdb kept only the in-frame ones, dropping some. This sample has over 100,000 clones; around three quarters occur once, and the top ten carry around 4.7%. This CDR3 has 15 amino acids. The germline CDR1 and CDR2 sequences are ENHRY and SYGVKD. The V gene end was trimmed by 6 bases and the J gene end by 8 bases; junction bases not matched to a gene: 6. The rearrangement links TRBV10-3 to TRBJ2-1, with 14 bases matching TRBD2. Here the sequenced sample was peripheral blood, taken approximately 14 months after starting pembrolizumab. The sequence came from an adult with mismatch repair-deficient cancer. In DNA, the CDR3 is TGTGCCATCAGGGGGACTAGCGGGAGTCTCGATGAGCAGTTCTTC. It yields the protein CAIRGTSGSLDEQFF.